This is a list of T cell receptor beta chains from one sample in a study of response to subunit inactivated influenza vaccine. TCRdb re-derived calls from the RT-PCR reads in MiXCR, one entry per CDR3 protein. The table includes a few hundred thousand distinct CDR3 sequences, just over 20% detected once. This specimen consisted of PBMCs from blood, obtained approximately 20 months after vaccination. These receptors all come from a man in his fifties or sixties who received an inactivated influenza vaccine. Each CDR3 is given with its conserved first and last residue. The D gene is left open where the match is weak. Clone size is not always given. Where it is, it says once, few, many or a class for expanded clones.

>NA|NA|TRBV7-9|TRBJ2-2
TGTGCCAGCAGCCCCCCCAGCGCAGCGAACACCGGGGAGCTGTTTTTT
CASSPPSAANTGELFF
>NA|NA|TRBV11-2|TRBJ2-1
TGTGCCAGCAGCTTAGGGGGGAACTCCTACAATGAGCAGTTCTTC
CASSLGGNSYNEQFF
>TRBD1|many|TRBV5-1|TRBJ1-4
TGCGCCAGCAGCACCGGGACAGGGAGTGAAAAACTGTTTTTT
CASSTGTGSEKLFF
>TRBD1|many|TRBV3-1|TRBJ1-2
TGTGCCAGCAGCCCCACCAGGGGGGTGAACTATGGCTACACCTTC
CASSPTRGVNYGYTF
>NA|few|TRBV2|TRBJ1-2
TGTGCCAGTAGACAGGACGCCAGGAAGCTGTATGGCTACACCTTC
CASRQDARKLYGYTF
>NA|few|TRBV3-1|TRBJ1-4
TGTGCCAGCAGCCAAGATCTCCGGAGGGGACGATATAATGAAAAACTGTTTTTT
CASSQDLRRGRYNEKLFF
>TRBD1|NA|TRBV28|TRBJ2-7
TGTGCCAGCAGTTTAAGGAACAGGGGTTACGAGCAGTACTTC
CASSLRNRGYEQYF
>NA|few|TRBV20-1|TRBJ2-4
TGCAGTGCTGCGGTTAGCGGAGCCAAAAACATTCAGTACTTC
CSAAVSGAKNIQYF
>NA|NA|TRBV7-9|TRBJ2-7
TGTGCCAGCAGCTTCCCCAGGGCCGAGCAGTACTTC
CASSFPRAEQYF
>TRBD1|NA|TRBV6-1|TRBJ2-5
TGTGCCAGCAGTGGTGAGACAGGGATCTCGCAAGAGACCCAGTACTTC
CASSGETGISQETQYF